The following is a T cell receptor beta chain sequence with its context. Its antigen is unknown. No base qualities exist here, and no much larger clone lies one base off it. Collaborating institutions collected whole blood in K2EDTA tubes following their own protocols. Collaborator samples were shipped for TCRbeta analysis as frozen whole blood, isolated PBMCs, or DNA extracted from either sample type. This sample was included in a study of blood T cell repertoires in COVID-19 (dated by TCRdb to about 2020). Some background on the complete study: Samples covering the acute and convalescent phases of COVID-19 were provided by collaborators in the United States, Italy and Spain. The prospective study material was composed of cDNA or gDNA derived from T cells, B-cell-depleted T cells, or PBMCs. The samples were drawn from the first 160 participants of the ongoing ImmuneRACE study and from some 1,300 subjects provided by 6 global collaborators. A de-identified subject ID, COVID-19 status, age in years and sex were almost always included in the sample metadata. Deeply sampled blood TCRbeta repertoires from subjects exposed to, actively infected with, or recovered from COVID-19 were included in the dataset. The repertoires were released in a freely available public database intended as a resource for research on the immune response to SARS-CoV-2. Where HLA class I and class II types were available, the types were taken from metadata supplied by the sample provider, not from assay-based typing.

TCRbeta CDR3 regions were amplified from genomic DNA by means of the immunoSEQ Assay, a bias-controlled multiplex PCR. In the authors' own workflow: The number of nucleated cells in each sample was estimated by amplification of reference gene primers within the assay. To quantify the absolute abundance of each unique TCRbeta CDR3 rearrangement, sequence reads were collapsed and filtered. For each sample, productive Simpson clonality was calculated as the square root of Simpson's diversity index over productive rearrangements. This immuneACCESS table, as held by TCRdb, lists in-frame sequences with V and J called but not all clones. Of the missing ones, under half trace to an unresolved V gene in checked studies; the others have no known cause. Clone size and the V and J calls come from that table; the DNA yielded D and trimming. For this sample the table gives 200,000 to 250,000 clones, of which more than 65% were detected only once. About 3.9% of the sample is held by the ten biggest clonotypes.

A distance of 15 bases separates the germline ends of V and J, which lose 6 bases and 1 base respectively. The CDR3 runs 15 amino acids, cysteine and phenylalanine included. Only the CDR3 region is kept as DNA, spanning 45 bases read in frame from base 1. CDR1 is given as LNHDA and CDR2 as SQIVND, both from the germline V gene (reference sequence). The paper's findings and limits, for the study overall: Clinical and demographic metadata were provided uncurated, with the amount varying by source and participant.

Specimen: peripheral blood. The TCR originated in a woman of 80 years or more with acute or convalescent COVID-19. The V and J segments used are TRBV19 and TRBJ1-1; TRBD1 is perhaps the D gene, given 6 matching bases. CDR3 protein: CASRVQGQKNTEAFF. The DNA reads TGTGCCAGTAGGGTCCAGGGACAAAAGAACACTGAAGCTTTCTTT.